Below are 14 T cell receptor beta chains sequenced from a single sample in a study of T cell clonotyping in hematopoietic cell transplantation. Libraries were prepared by immunoSEQ multiplex PCR; TCRdb keeps only in-frame clonotypes and omits some of them. There are about 11,000 clones in the sample; around nine tenths occur only once, and under 50% lies in the top ten. Source: PBMCs, taken 180 days after allogeneic stem cell transplant. Receptors were obtained from a male patient aged 60 to 75 who had an allogeneic stem cell transplant from an unrelated donor, so the T cells may come from the graft donor. Some clones in this sample may be carry-over from other donors' samples.

V usage is TRBV2 and J usage is TRBJ2-7; D gene uncertain. This CDR3 has 14 amino acids. Trimming removed 6 bases at V and 1 base at J, with 13 bases between. Germline V gene lookup returns CDR1 SNHLY and CDR2 FYNNEI. The CDR3 bases are TGTGCCAGCAGCGGGTTTAGGCCTTCCTACGAGCAGTACTTC. Amino acid sequence: CASSGFRPSYEQYF.

This clone has a single count. The V and J genes are TRBV2 and TRBJ2-4; the D is unclear. This CDR3 spans 14 amino acids. Looked up from germline, CDR1 is SNHLY and CDR2 is FYNNEI. V shed 3 bases and J shed 8 bases, with 14 bases lying between them. CDR3 protein: CASSEMGMKDIQYF. CDR3 in DNA: TGTGCCAGCAGTGAGATGGGGATGAAGGACATTCAGTACTTC.

The gene calls are TRBV19 and TRBJ1-4; D possibly corresponds to TRBD1 (5 bases). V was shortened by 5 bases and J by 5 bases, with 15 bases between the two germline ends. The CDR3 totals 15 residues. The germline gives CDR1 LNHDA, CDR2 SQIVND (reference sequence). The CDR3 sequence is CASSLPGPRNEKLFF. CDR3 nucleotide sequence: TGTGCCAGTAGTCTCCCGGGACCGAGAAATGAAAAACTGTTTTTT.

This clone has a handful of counts. This sequence joins TRBV15 and TRBJ1-1, with TRBD1 matching over 8 bases. The CDR3 sequence is 14 residues long. V lost 3 bases to trimming and J lost 6 bases; unmatched junction nucleotides: 6. Germline lookup yields CDR1 LNHNV and CDR2 YYDKDF (reference sequence). CDR3 nucleotides: TGTGCCACCAGCAGCGCAGGGGGCAGGCCTGAAGCTTTCTTT. Its translation: CATSSAGGRPEAFF.

V gene TRBV2 combines with J gene TRBJ1-4; D uncertain. Germline assignment: CDR1 SNHLY and CDR2 FYNNEI. Trimming removed 6 bases at V and 1 base at J, with 12 bases between. This CDR3 comprises 15 residues. The CDR3 bases are TGTGCCAGCAGCTCGGACTGGGGAACTAATGAAAAACTGTTTTTT. Translation: CASSSDWGTNEKLFF.

The chain employs TRBV9 and TRBJ1-1; D is uncertain. The CDR3 contains 14 residues. V was clipped by 0 bases and J by 4 bases, with 10 bases between them. Germline CDR1 SGDLS, CDR2 YYNGEE. The CDR3 protein is CASSVGPKGTEAFF. The CDR3 DNA reads as TGTGCCAGCAGCGTAGGGCCGAAAGGCACTGAAGCTTTCTTT.

This chain joins TRBV4-1 and TRBJ2-2, with 7 bases fitting TRBD2. The CDR3 loop spans 16 amino acids. Per the germline V gene, CDR1 is MGHRA and CDR2 is YSYEKL. Trimming took 1 base from V and 1 from J; bases not matched to a gene: 3. CDR3 nucleotides: TGCGCCAGCAGCCAAGCCCCGGGGGGGAACACCGGGGAGCTGTTTTTT. Translating gives CASSQAPGGNTGELFF.

The chain joins TRBV27 to TRBJ1-2, with 7 bases fitting TRBD1. This CDR3 is built from 14 residues. CDR1 is MNHEY, CDR2 SMNVEV, per germline (reference sequence). J lost 4 bases, V lost 4 bases, and 6 bases had no gene match. The CDR3 spells CASSSTQGFYGYTF. As DNA, the CDR3 is TGTGCCAGCAGTTCGACACAGGGGTTCTATGGCTACACCTTC.

The chain employs TRBV19 and TRBJ1-5; D is unclear. This CDR3 is built from 13 residues. CDR1 and CDR2 from the germline V gene are LNHDA and SQIVND (reference sequence). Trimming stripped 0 bases from V and 7 bases from J, with 7 bases between. This CDR3 reads CASSIDRTQPQHF. The CDR3 DNA sequence: TGTGCCAGTAGTATAGACAGGACCCAGCCCCAGCATTTT.

J is TRBJ1-5 and V is TRBV6-6; 7 positions agree with TRBD1. Germline values: CDR1 MNHNY, CDR2 SVGAGI (reference sequence). This CDR3 region has 14 residues. Losses at the gene ends were 2 bases for V and 6 bases for J; bases not matched to a gene: 4. In DNA, the CDR3 is TGTGCCAGCAGTTACGCACAGGGGACTCAGCCCCAGCATTTT. Protein: CASSYAQGTQPQHF.

The V call is TRBV18, the J call TRBJ1-4, with a weak D call TRBD1 (5 bases). CDR3 length: 14 residues. Trimming pared 2 bases from V and 8 bases from J, leaving 12 bases between. CDR1 is KGHSH, CDR2 LQKENI, per germline. The CDR3 nucleotides are TGTGCCAGCTCACCATTCTGGACACTAGAAAAACTGTTTTTT. Amino acid sequence: CASSPFWTLEKLFF.

This clone has a single count. The chain combines TRBV10-3 with TRBJ1-2, with D possibly TRBD1 on 6 matching bases. Germline V gives CDR1 ENHRY, CDR2 SYGVKD. Trimming pared 2 bases from V and 6 bases from J, leaving 10 bases between. The CDR3 extends over 13 amino acids. Here the CDR3 DNA reads TGTGCCATCAGTGAGGGGGGGGCGGATGGCTACACCTTC. It is translated as CAISEGGADGYTF.

This sequence joins TRBV2 and TRBJ1-6; 7 nucleotides agree with TRBD1. Germline V CDR1 and CDR2: SNHLY, FYNNEI. Germline trimming cut 5 bases from V and 3 bases from J; bases unmatched to any gene: 7. This CDR3 is built from 16 residues. CDR3 coding DNA: TGTGCCAGCAGTCAACAGGGGAGGAGCTATAATTCACCCCTCCACTTT. As protein: CASSQQGRSYNSPLHF.

The V and J genes are TRBV19 and TRBJ1-1, with no clear D. This CDR3 has 15 amino acids. V was cut by 4 bases and J by 0 bases, with 12 bases left in between. Germline assignment: CDR1 LNHDA and CDR2 SQIVND (reference sequence). The CDR3 region has the DNA TGTGCCAGTAGTACTCGGACGGCCATGAACACTGAAGCTTTCTTT. Encoded protein: CASSTRTAMNTEAFF.